This TCR beta chain was retrieved from a study of shared clonotypes between healthy human individuals. CD45RO-negative cells were positively selected for CCR7, leaving out terminally differentiated effector memory CD45RA+ cells. This clone was detected only once. What it binds is unknown. CDR3 length: 16 amino acids. V was pared by 2 bases and J by 0 bases, with 11 bases between. Germline V lookup: CDR1 MNHEY, CDR2 SMNVEV (reference sequence). Only in-frame clones appear in the TCRdb table, and some are missing; sequencing was by immunoSEQ multiplex PCR. The top ten clones hold over 0.1% of a sample with around 600,000 clones, around 95% of them seen once. Whole-study findings and limits: Among four donors, roughly 5.5% of naive CD4 clonotypes were found in common.

The specimen sequenced was naive CD8+ T cells sorted from blood. The source of this sequence is a young woman in good health. This chain links TRBV27 with TRBJ2-1, with D perhaps TRBD2 (5 bases). CDR3 sequence (DNA): TGTGCCAGCAGTTTAATAGCGTCGAGCTCCTACAATGAGCAGTTCTTC. Translated, it gives CASSLIASSSYNEQFF.